Listed below are T cell receptor beta chains from one sample, sequenced in a study of cytotoxic CD8 clonotypes in ibrutinib-treated CLL. Sequenced by immunoSEQ multiplex PCR; TCRdb stores in-frame clones only, minus some. The profile shows approximately 150,000 clones, roughly four fifths of them singletons. This material consisted of PBMCs, taken after 24 months of ibrutinib treatment. The receptors here all came from a human donor with chronic lymphocytic leukemia. The CDR3 runs from the conserved cysteine through the conserved F or W. D genes are given only for firm matches. Clone sizes are given selectively: once, few, many, or a class where the clone is expanded.

j_call clone_size d_call v_call cdr3_aa cdr3_nt
TRBJ1-1 . . TRBV19 CASGIWTEAFF TGTGCCAGTGGTATATGGACTGAAGCTTTCTTT
TRBJ2-2 . . TRBV5-1 CASSPAARQNTGELFF TGCGCCAGCAGCCCGGCGGCGAGACAGAACACCGGGGAGCTGTTTTTT
TRBJ1-2 . TRBD1 TRBV27 CASSPDRVGYGYTF TGTGCCAGCAGTCCAGACAGGGTCGGCTATGGCTACACCTTC
TRBJ2-1 . TRBD2 TRBV11-3 CASSLWGLAASYNEQFF TGTGCCAGCAGCTTATGGGGCCTAGCGGCCTCCTACAATGAGCAGTTCTTC
TRBJ1-1 once . TRBV4-1 CASSQGTREMGMNTEAFF TGCGCCAGCAGCCAAGGAACAAGGGAAATGGGCATGAACACTGAAGCTTTCTTT
TRBJ2-3 . TRBD2 TRBV7-9 CASRPYSGRSTDTQYF TGTGCCAGCAGGCCTTACAGCGGGAGGAGCACAGATACGCAGTATTTT
TRBJ1-5 . . TRBV30 CAWSGTSSNQPQHF TGTGCCTGGAGTGGGACCTCTAGCAATCAGCCCCAGCATTTT
TRBJ2-1 . TRBD2 TRBV30 CAWSRRGTPYNEQFF TGTGCCTGGAGTAGGCGGGGGACCCCCTACAATGAGCAGTTCTTC
TRBJ1-3 . . TRBV27 CASRNSGRTTGNTIYF TGTGCCAGCAGAAATTCCGGCAGAACCACTGGAAACACCATATATTTT
TRBJ1-1 . . TRBV5-1 CASSLQTGNTEAFF TGCGCCAGCAGCTTGCAGACGGGGAACACTGAAGCTTTCTTT
TRBJ2-5 . . TRBV11-1 CASSQLLRRETQYF TGTGCCAGCAGTCAACTACTCCGCCGAGAGACCCAGTACTTC
TRBJ2-7 . . TRBV28 CASSPPVYEQYF TGTGCCAGCAGCCCCCCGGTCTACGAGCAGTACTTC
TRBJ2-7 . . TRBV5-1 CASSLEAQGYREQYF TGCGCCAGCAGCTTGGAGGCCCAGGGGTATCGCGAGCAGTACTTC